This T cell receptor beta chain was sequenced during a study of blood T cell repertoires in COVID-19. The CDR3 is made up of 14 amino acids. In germline, CDR1 is MDHEN, CDR2 SYDVKM. Trimming cost V 5 bases and J 0 bases, with 10 bases left between them. Authors' processing steps: Reference gene primer amplification gave nucleated cell count estimates. Libraries were prepared by immunoSEQ multiplex PCR; TCRdb keeps only in-frame clonotypes and omits some of them. Clonal size and the V and J genes are those of that table, whereas D and trimming came from the DNA. Of some 200,000 clones in the sample, approximately 86% were seen once. This clone has only one observation.

The chain links TRBV28 to TRBJ2-5; D is unresolved. The TCR sequence derives from a man in his 70s with acute or convalescent COVID-19. The material sequenced was peripheral blood. CDR3 bases: TGTGCCAGCAGTCGCCCCGCGTACCAAGAGACCCAGTACTTC. It codes for CASSRPAYQETQYF.